A single sample gave rise to the 21 T cell receptor beta chains below, sequenced in a study of T cells in localized non-small cell lung cancer. Profiled with immunoSEQ multiplex PCR; TCRdb holds only in-frame clones, not every one. The sample shows approximately 28,000 clones, 84% of them seen only once. The sample was peripheral blood mononuclear cells, taken before any cancer treatment. The origin of the receptors is a man between 40 and 75 years old with stage III lung adenocarcinoma.

The rearrangement uses TRBV10-3 and TRBJ2-4; D is perhaps TRBD2 (6 bases). V shed 11 bases and J shed 6 bases, with 26 bases lying between them. Germline-derived CDR1 and CDR2 are ENHRY and SYGVKD. The length of the CDR3 is 16 residues. CDR3 residues: CASSRGTVGERNIQYF. CDR3 DNA sequence: TGTGCCTCCTCTCGCGGGACGGTGGGGGAGAGAAACATTCAGTACTTC.

The chain has TRBV6-1 and TRBJ1-6, with D possibly TRBD1 on 5 matching bases. The CDR3 extends over 14 amino acids. From germline, CDR1 is MNHNS and CDR2 SASEGT. V was trimmed by 8 bases and J by 0 bases, leaving 8 bases between them. CDR3 in DNA: TGTGCCAGCGCAGGGCCCTCCTATAATTCACCCCTCCACTTT. Amino acids: CASAGPSYNSPLHF.

This chain links TRBV6-1 with TRBJ2-7; 10 nucleotides agree with TRBD2. CDR3 length equals 13 residues. V dropped 7 bases and J dropped 8; count of bases not matched to a gene: 8. Germline CDR1 reads MNHNS; CDR2 reads SASEGT. CDR3 in amino acids: CASKASGGTQQYV. CDR3 DNA sequence: TGTGCCAGCAAGGCTAGCGGGGGTACGCAGCAGTACGTC.

The chain couples TRBV5-1 to TRBJ1-1, with 7 bases lining up with TRBD1. Germline values: CDR1 SGHRS, CDR2 YFSETQ. With V trimmed by 2 bases and J by 0 bases, 13 bases remained unmatched. This CDR3 is 18 amino acids long. As DNA, the CDR3 is TGCGCCAGCAGCTTCTTTTCCCGGGACAGTAGCATGAACACTGAAGCTTTCTTT. Amino acids: CASSFFSRDSSMNTEAFF. The variable domain in full, with the rest retrieved from reference TRBV5-1 and TRBJ1-1, is KAGVTQTPRYLIKTRGQQVTLSCSPISGHRSVSWYQQTPGQGLQFLFEYFSETQRNKGNFPGRFSGRQFSNSRSEMNVSTLELGDSALYLCASSFFSRDSSMNTEAFFGQGTRLTVV.

The table lists this clone with a count of one. This chain joins TRBV10-3 and TRBJ2-2, with D perhaps matching TRBD2 (5 bases). CDR3 length: 15 amino acids. V lost 2 bases, J lost 4 bases, and 11 bases lay in between. Germline loops: CDR1 ENHRY, CDR2 SYGVKD. In nucleotides, the CDR3 is TGTGCCATCAGTGAGGGCACTGCGGGCACCGGGGAGCTGTTTTTT. It specifies CAISEGTAGTGELFF.

Written as DNA, the CDR3 is TGTGCCAGCAGTTTATTACAGGATCTTGTGAAGAATGAGCAGTTCTTC. As protein: CASSLLQDLVKNEQFF. The genes are TRBV28 and TRBJ2-1; the D gene is possibly TRBD1 (5 bases). The germline V gene encodes CDR1 MDHEN and CDR2 SYDVKM. Trimming shortened V by 1 base and J by 7 bases, and 17 bases separated the two germline ends. The CDR3 sequence is 16 residues long.

This clone appeared a single time. The chain links TRBV30 to TRBJ1-5, with TRBD1 identical over 8 bases. The CDR3 extends over 16 amino acids. Germline trimming cut 1 base from V and 1 base from J; bases unmatched to any gene: 6. Germline assignment: CDR1 GTSNPN and CDR2 SVGIG (reference sequence). Written as DNA, the CDR3 is TGTGCCTGGAGTGGGTCTGGACAGGGCAGCAATCAGCCCCAGCATTTT. Protein sequence: CAWSGSGQGSNQPQHF.

This chain connects TRBV19 to TRBJ1-1, with D hard to call. The CDR3 is 12 residues long. The V and J ends lost 6 bases and 2 bases respectively, with 7 bases between them. Germline V gene sequence: CDR1 LNHDA, CDR2 SQIVND (reference sequence). The CDR3 loop reads CASRAGNTEAFF. Written as DNA, the CDR3 is TGTGCCAGTAGGGCAGGCAACACTGAAGCTTTCTTT.

The rearrangement links TRBV27 to TRBJ2-7, with D possibly matching TRBD1 (6 bases). V lost 2 bases, J lost 2 bases, and 10 bases lay in between. Per the germline V gene, CDR1 is MNHEY and CDR2 is SMNVEV (reference sequence). This CDR3 has 14 residues. Here the CDR3 DNA reads TGTGCCAGCAGTTTAAGGACAGAGGCCTACGAGCAGTACTTC. Its translation: CASSLRTEAYEQYF.

This chain connects TRBV15 to TRBJ2-6; no definite D call. The germline V and J ends were trimmed by 3 bases and 4 bases, with 10 bases remaining between them. Germline V CDR1 and CDR2: LNHNV, YYDKDF (reference sequence). The CDR3 sequence is 15 residues long. The CDR3: CATSSNTYGANVLTF. The CDR3 bases are TGTGCCACCAGCAGTAACACGTACGGGGCCAACGTCCTGACTTTC.

The chain uses TRBV6-5 and TRBJ2-3; 12 bases are a match to TRBD2. Trimming at V came to 4 bases and at J to 3 bases, leaving 2 bases not matched to a gene. Germline V CDR1 and CDR2: MNHEY, SVGAGI. The CDR3 consists of 15 residues. CDR3 DNA sequence: TGTGCCAGCAGTTCACTAGCGGGAGGAACAGATACGCAGTATTTT. Residues: CASSSLAGGTDTQYF.

The V call is TRBV2, the J call TRBJ2-5; tentatively, D is TRBD2 (6 bases). Trimming left V 7 bases short and J 5 bases short, with 8 bases between. CDR1 is SNHLY, CDR2 FYNNEI, per germline. There are 11 residues in the CDR3. The CDR3 DNA reads as TGTGCCAGCACAGGGAGGGAGACCCAGTACTTC. Amino acids: CASTGRETQYF.

This chain uses TRBV7-9 with TRBJ2-1, with 7 bases fitting TRBD2. The germline V gene has CDR1 SEHNR and CDR2 FQNEAQ (reference sequence). The CDR3 runs to 16 residues. The junction had 6 bases not matched to a gene; V was cut back by 3 bases and J by 1 base. The CDR3, as DNA: TGTGCCAGCAGCTTCTCTAGCGGAGGTTCCTACAATGAGCAGTTCTTC. Translation: CASSFSSGGSYNEQFF.

This chain connects TRBV16 to TRBJ1-2; D unclear. The CDR3 sequence is 14 residues long. Germline values: CDR1 KGHSY, CDR2 FQNENV. The V end was cut by 0 bases, the J end by 7 bases, with 12 bases between. The CDR3 DNA sequence: TGTGCCAGCAGCCAATCTCCCCTATGGGGTGGCTACACCTTC. This gives the protein CASSQSPLWGGYTF.

This clone came up once. This rearrangement joins TRBV6-1 to TRBJ2-3, with 9 bases aligning to TRBD1. The ends lost 6 bases at V and 7 bases at J; junction bases unmatched: 8. The germline CDR1 and CDR2 sequences are MNHNS and SASEGT. The CDR3 has 14 amino acids. CDR3 nucleotides: TGTGCCAGCAGCCGGGACAGGGAGAAAAATACGCAGTATTTT. Its translation is CASSRDREKNTQYF.

V gene TRBV2 combines with J gene TRBJ1-6; 7 positions match TRBD1. The J segment lost 11 bases and the V segment lost 2 bases, leaving 9 bases of the junction unmatched. Germline assignment: CDR1 SNHLY and CDR2 FYNNEI. There are 15 residues in the CDR3. The CDR3 DNA reads TGTGCCAGCAGTGAAACAGGGGACTTGGGTACACCCCTCCACTTT. The encoded protein is CASSETGDLGTPLHF.

The gene calls are TRBV28 and TRBJ1-5; D may be TRBD1 (5 bases). With 5 bases removed from V and 7 bases from J, the gap between germline ends came to 12 bases. CDR3 length: 13 amino acids. Per the germline V gene, CDR1 is MDHEN and CDR2 is SYDVKM. The CDR3, as DNA: TGTGCCAGCAGTGACAGATCGAGCCAGCCCCAGCATTTT. This codes for CASSDRSSQPQHF.

CDR3 amino acids: CASQFTGANVLTF. CDR3 bases: TGTGCCAGCCAGTTCACTGGGGCCAACGTCCTGACTTTC. This chain uses TRBV25-1 with TRBJ2-6; D uncertain. Germline-derived CDR1 and CDR2 are MGHDK and SYGVNS. V was trimmed by 8 bases and J by 2 bases, leaving 7 bases between them. This CDR3 region has 13 residues.

The V call is TRBV27, the J call TRBJ2-1; 10 bases match TRBD2. Per germline, CDR1 MNHEY and CDR2 SMNVEV (reference sequence). The CDR3 contains 16 residues. The V and J ends lost 2 bases and 3 bases, in that order; junction bases with no gene match: 4. The CDR3 loop reads CASSLGSGGIYNEQFF. Written as DNA, the CDR3 is TGTGCCAGCAGTTTAGGTAGCGGGGGGATCTACAATGAGCAGTTCTTC.

A single count supports this clone. This same CDR3 is encoded by further DNA sequences in the sample. The chain links TRBV7-9 to TRBJ1-1; 7 bases line up with TRBD1. The V segment lost 3 bases and the J segment 3 bases; nucleotides outside the gene matches: 1. Germline V gene lookup returns CDR1 SEHNR and CDR2 FQNEAQ (reference sequence). CDR3 length: 13 residues. CDR3 sequence (DNA): TGTGCCAGCAGCTTCACAGGGGACACTGAAGCTTTCTTT. Its protein is CASSFTGDTEAFF.

This clone was counted between two and nine times. The chain is built from TRBV11-1 and TRBJ1-5; D is unclear. Germline V gene lookup returns CDR1 SGHAT and CDR2 FQDESV (reference sequence). This CDR3 is 13 amino acids long. Trimming removed 5 bases from V and 7 bases from J, with 12 bases in between. CDR3 sequence: CASSRQANQPQHF. For the CDR3, the DNA is TGTGCCAGCAGCCGGCAGGCAAACCAGCCCCAGCATTTT.